The 26 T cell receptor beta chains below come from one sample, sequenced in a study of blood T cell repertoires in COVID-19. Sequencing was performed with immunoSEQ multiplex PCR; in TCRdb, only in-frame clones are kept and a portion is missing. The sample contains roughly 140,000 clones, roughly 90% of which appear only once. Sequenced: PBMCs or T cells enriched from blood (not recorded which). The source of these receptors is a woman between 25 and 40 years old with acute COVID-19.

This chain joins TRBV27 and TRBJ1-1; maybe TRBD1 (5 bases). V lost 2 bases and J lost 1, with 8 bases in between. Germline values: CDR1 MNHEY, CDR2 SMNVEV (reference sequence). The length of the CDR3 is 14 residues. The CDR3 protein is CASSLIGQNTEAFF. The CDR3 coding sequence is TGTGCCAGCAGTTTAATAGGACAGAACACTGAAGCTTTCTTT.

The chain is built from TRBV6-2 or TRBV6-3 and TRBJ2-7; D is perhaps TRBD2 (6 bases). The CDR3 is 18 residues long. V gave up 4 bases and J gave up 4 bases, with 26 bases separating them. CDR1 MNHEY and CDR2 SVGEGT come from the germline V gene. CDR3 DNA: TGTGCCAGCAGTTTTAGGGGCCGGGACTTCTCCCCCAAGTACGAGCAGTACTTC. It translates to CASSFRGRDFSPKYEQYF.

Here the CDR3 reads CASTRIQGSNEQFF. In DNA, the CDR3 is TGTGCCAGCACACGAATACAGGGATCCAATGAGCAGTTCTTC. The V call is TRBV7-6, the J call TRBJ2-1, with a weak D call TRBD1 (6 bases). The CDR3 length is 14 residues. Germline V CDR1 and CDR2: SGHVS, FNYEAQ. With 7 bases removed from V and 6 bases from J, the gap between germline ends came to 16 bases.

The chain carries TRBV2 and TRBJ1-3, with 12 bases that match TRBD1. Germline CDR1 SNHLY, CDR2 FYNNEI. CDR3 size: 14 residues. With V trimmed by 4 bases and J by 7 bases, 2 bases remained unmatched. CDR3 nucleotides: TGTGCCAGCAGTGCCGGGACAGGGGGCAACACCATATATTTT. It encodes CASSAGTGGNTIYF.

This clone was seen only a few times. The rearrangement joins TRBV4-1 to TRBJ2-7; D possibly corresponds to TRBD2 (6 bases). Germline V lookup: CDR1 MGHRA, CDR2 YSYEKL. The CDR3 covers 15 residues. Trimming shortened V by 3 bases and J by 0 bases, and 12 bases separated the two germline ends. The CDR3 reads CASSHLSGFSYEQYF. The CDR3, as DNA: TGCGCCAGCAGCCACCTTAGCGGATTCTCCTACGAGCAGTACTTC.

This clone was detected many times. J is TRBJ1-2 and V is TRBV4-2; TRBD1 is a possible D gene (6 bases). The CDR3 extends over 13 amino acids. Trimming removed 4 bases at V and 5 bases at J, with 11 bases between. Germline V lookup: CDR1 LGHNA, CDR2 YNFKEQ. The CDR3 bases are TGTGCCAGCAGCCCGACAGGTATTTATGGCTACACCTTC. Translating it yields CASSPTGIYGYTF.

CDR3 sequence: CASSGGTEAFF. In DNA form, the CDR3 reads TGTGCCAGCAGTGGAGGGACTGAAGCTTTCTTT. This chain links TRBV27 with TRBJ1-1; D ambiguous. Germline V CDR1 and CDR2: MNHEY, SMNVEV (reference sequence). V gave up 5 bases and J gave up 5 bases, with 6 bases separating them. This CDR3 comprises 11 residues.

The chain carries TRBV6-4 and TRBJ2-2, with D maybe TRBD1 (6 bases). The CDR3 is 13 residues long. The germline V and J ends were trimmed by 3 bases and 5 bases, with 7 bases remaining between them. Germline V gene data show CDR1 as MRHNA and CDR2 as SNTAGT. The CDR3 bases are TGTGCCAGCAGTGAACAGGGTACCGGGGAGCTGTTTTTT. Protein: CASSEQGTGELFF.

DNA for the CDR3: TGTGCCACCAGTGATTATGGGGCGGGACGCAGCACAGATACGCAGTATTTT. Translated: CATSDYGAGRSTDTQYF. The V call is TRBV24-1, the J call TRBJ2-3; D is perhaps TRBD2 (6 bases). The V end lost 2 bases, the J end lost 0 bases, and 14 bases lay between the germline ends. Germline V gives CDR1 KGHDR, CDR2 SFDVKD. CDR3 length: 17 amino acids.

This chain links TRBV28 with TRBJ1-2, with 7 bases that match TRBD1. V was pared by 5 bases and J by 7 bases, with 7 bases of the junction left unmatched. The CDR3 runs to 13 residues. In germline, CDR1 is MDHEN, CDR2 SYDVKM. CDR3 in amino acids: CASSAGTDRGYTF. The CDR3 DNA reads TGTGCCAGCAGTGCAGGGACAGATCGTGGCTACACCTTC.

The chain joins TRBV11-2 to TRBJ2-1; 7 bases match TRBD1. V dropped 3 bases and J dropped 8; count of bases not matched to a gene: 10. CDR1 and CDR2 (germline): SGHAT, FQNNGV. The length of the CDR3 is 15 residues. Written as DNA, the CDR3 is TGTGCCAGCAGCTTTTCCATCGAACAGGGGTATGAGCAGTTCTTC. Its translation is CASSFSIEQGYEQFF.

The chain uses TRBV21-1 and TRBJ2-6; whether TRBD2, the table's D call, matches the DNA was not checked. TRBV21-1 is marked as a pseudogene. The CDR3 consists of 24 residues. The CDR3 sequence is CASSKAPRVKGKTSGPSGANVLTF. CDR3 DNA sequence: TGTGCCAGCAGCAAAGCGCCAAGGGTTAAAGGTAAGACTAGCGGGCCCTCTGGGGCCAACGTCCTGACTTTC.

The chain is built from TRBV4-3 and TRBJ1-3, with 8 bases aligning to TRBD1. CDR1 and CDR2 from the germline V gene are LGHNA and YSLEER. V was pared by 0 bases and J by 4 bases, with 5 bases of the junction left unmatched. This CDR3 spans 16 amino acids. Here the CDR3 reads CASSQDVRGLGNTIYF. CDR3 in DNA: TGCGCCAGCAGCCAAGATGTCAGGGGGCTCGGAAACACCATATATTTT.

CDR3 bases: TGTGCCAGCAGTCCAACTAGCACAGATACGCAGTATTTT. Translating gives CASSPTSTDTQYF. V is TRBV27 and J is TRBJ2-3; D is unresolved. Germline CDR1 reads MNHEY; CDR2 reads SMNVEV (reference sequence). Trimming took 5 bases from V and 0 from J, leaving 6 bases between them. CDR3 size: 13 residues.

V is TRBV28 and J is TRBJ2-1, with 7 bases identical to TRBD2. Germline CDR1 reads MDHEN; CDR2 reads SYDVKM. This CDR3 is 15 amino acids long. V dropped 7 bases and J dropped 3; count of bases not matched to a gene: 9. The CDR3 protein is CASTLGRAVYNEQFF. The CDR3 bases are TGTGCCAGCACCCTAGGGAGGGCGGTCTACAATGAGCAGTTCTTC.

This chain's CDR3 is CASSLVAGTYEQYF. The CDR3 coding sequence is TGTGCCAGCAGCTTAGTCGCAGGGACCTACGAGCAGTACTTC. This chain joins TRBV11-2 and TRBJ2-7; a possible D gene is TRBD1 (5 bases). This CDR3 comprises 14 residues. V was trimmed by 1 base and J by 2 bases, leaving 9 bases between them. Germline loops: CDR1 SGHAT, CDR2 FQNNGV.

V is TRBV11-2 and J is TRBJ2-7; 9 nucleotides align to TRBD2. In germline, CDR1 is SGHAT, CDR2 FQNNGV. The V segment lost 1 base and the J segment 3 bases; nucleotides outside the gene matches: 4. This CDR3 region has 15 residues. CDR3 residues: CASSLVTSGFYEQYF. The CDR3 DNA follows: TGTGCCAGCAGCTTAGTGACTAGCGGCTTCTACGAGCAGTACTTC.

V is TRBV15 and J is TRBJ1-2; 12 bases map to TRBD1. Germline CDR1 and CDR2: LNHNV and YYDKDF (reference sequence). V dropped 1 base and J dropped 4; count of bases not matched to a gene: 16. This CDR3 has 20 amino acids. The CDR3, as DNA: TGTGCCACCAGCAGAGCACCCGGGCCGGGACAGGGGGCCGAATCCTATGGCTACACCTTC. It translates to CATSRAPGPGQGAESYGYTF.

The gene calls are TRBV30 and TRBJ1-4; D is unclear. Per germline, CDR1 GTSNPN and CDR2 SVGIG (reference sequence). The CDR3 length is 13 residues. Between the trimmed V and J ends, which lost 3 bases and 5 bases, there was a span of 10 bases. The CDR3 DNA is TGTGCCTGGAGAGCCTACCCGAATGAAAAACTGTTTTTT. Its protein is CAWRAYPNEKLFF.

The chain links TRBV29-1 to TRBJ2-7, with TRBD1 matching 8 bases. In germline, CDR1 is SQVTM, CDR2 ANQGSEA. J was trimmed by 4 bases and V by 4 bases; bases with no gene match: 9. This CDR3 contains 14 residues. The CDR3 DNA reads as TGCAGCGTTGTGCTGTGGACAGGGCAGTACGAGCAGTACTTC. Protein: CSVVLWTGQYEQYF.

The gene calls are TRBV18 and TRBJ2-1; 9 positions agree with TRBD2. The CDR3 runs 17 residues. Germline CDR1 KGHSH, CDR2 LQKENI. V trimming: 3 bases; J trimming: 3 bases; junction bases outside the gene matches: 9. CDR3 DNA sequence: TGTGCCAGCTCACCTAAAAAGACTAGCGGAAACTACAATGAGCAGTTCTTC. This gives the protein CASSPKKTSGNYNEQFF.

The rearrangement joins TRBV11-2 to TRBJ1-2; D gene uncertain. V lost 3 bases and J lost 5, with 10 bases in between. CDR1 and CDR2 (germline): SGHAT, FQNNGV. This CDR3 has 13 residues. The DNA for the CDR3 is TGTGCCAGCAGCTTGTCACTGGTATATGGCTACACCTTC. Translated: CASSLSLVYGYTF. Full variable domain (missing parts from reference TRBV11-2 and TRBJ1-2): EAGVAQSPRYKIIEKRQSVAFWCNPISGHATLYWYQQILGQGPKLLIQFQNNGVVDDSQLPKDRFSAERLKGVDSTLKIQPAKLEDSAVYLCASSLSLVYGYTFGSGTRLTVV.

This clone was seen only once. The chain joins TRBV2 to TRBJ2-3, with 7 bases that match TRBD2. Germline V gives CDR1 SNHLY, CDR2 FYNNEI. The length of the CDR3 is 14 residues. The trim removed 1 base at V and 3 bases at J, leaving 1 base unmatched. The CDR3 DNA follows: TGTGCCAGCAGTGAAGTACTAGCGACAGATACGCAGTATTTT. Translating gives CASSEVLATDTQYF.

The chain carries TRBV28 and TRBJ1-2; no firm D call. In germline, CDR1 is MDHEN, CDR2 SYDVKM. The CDR3 runs to 14 residues. Trimming took off 3 bases at V and 6 bases at J, with 14 bases between the two ends. The CDR3 reads CASSFVEGLNGYTF. The CDR3 DNA reads as TGTGCCAGCAGTTTTGTAGAGGGTCTGAATGGCTACACCTTC.

The chain has TRBV13 and TRBJ2-3, with 9 nucleotides matching TRBD2. Looked up from germline, CDR1 is PRHDT and CDR2 is FYEKMQ (reference sequence). V trimming: 4 bases; J trimming: 4 bases; junction bases outside the gene matches: 12. The CDR3 covers 17 residues. CDR3 protein: CASSSNVAGAVADTQYF. As DNA, the CDR3 is TGTGCCAGCAGCTCTAATGTAGCGGGAGCGGTGGCAGATACGCAGTATTTT.

The V gene is TRBV27, the J gene TRBJ2-7; the D gene is possibly TRBD2 (6 bases). The germline V gene encodes CDR1 MNHEY and CDR2 SMNVEV (reference sequence). V lost 4 bases and J lost 5, with 15 bases in between. The CDR3 has 14 residues. The CDR3 nucleotides read TGTGCCAGCAGTTCGATCGGGAGACTGGACGAGCAGTACTTC. This encodes CASSSIGRLDEQYF.